This TCR beta chain was recovered during a study of blood T cells in healthy people across ages. This CDR3 comprises 14 residues. In germline, CDR1 is KGHSH, CDR2 LQKENI. Trimming at V came to 3 bases and at J to 8 bases, leaving 6 bases not matched to a gene. Concerning this clonotype: The antigen remains unidentified.

With a J-beta primer mix and a sample-barcoded 5' primer, a second PCR ran about 6 to 11 cycles. Each CDR3 protein gets one entry after TCRdb re-called the 5' RACE reads with MiXCR. The data hold 1.5 million to 2 million distinct CDR3 sequences, with 28% observed a single time. General study findings and limits: Long-lived and aged donors differed, with more naive CD4+ cells and higher diversity in the long-lived. Per million T cells, the diversity of TCR beta decreased roughly linearly as age advanced.

Caucasian, healthy and from Russia, the donors were aged between about 6 and 90. The chain has TRBV18 and TRBJ1-4; 7 bases map to TRBD1. Sequencing was carried out using blood. The receptor was derived from a woman aged 25-40 years in good health. This chain's CDR3 is CASSPQGGAEKLFF. DNA of the CDR3: TGTGCCAGCTCACCCCAGGGGGGAGCGGAAAAACTGTTTTTT.